This TCR beta chain was captured by sequencing in a study of cytomegalovirus exposure and HLA in healthy donors. Findings and limits, study-wide: The classifier was said to identify cytomegalovirus status with high specificity and sensitivity.

Trimming left V 0 bases short and J 3 bases short, with 9 bases between. This CDR3 has 14 amino acids. Germline V gene sequence: CDR1 SGDLS, CDR2 YYNGEE. Repertoires were generated with immunoSEQ multiplex PCR, while TCRdb's copy carries only in-frame clones and drops some. The sample lists around 52,000 clones, roughly 88% seen once, with approximately 6.4% in the top ten. As regards this clone: Its antigen is undetermined.

Sequencing used PBMCs. The chain combines TRBV9 with TRBJ1-1; D may be TRBD1 (5 bases). This receptor was obtained from a woman in her 30s in good health and CMV-seronegative. The CDR3 DNA sequence: TGTGCCAGCAGCGTAGAAGGGGCGGACACTGAAGCTTTCTTT. It encodes CASSVEGADTEAFF.